These 12 T cell receptor beta chains came from one sample sequenced in a study of T cell responses to AZD1222 COVID-19 vaccine. Only in-frame clones appear in the TCRdb table, and some are missing; sequencing was by immunoSEQ multiplex PCR. The table lists tens of thousands of clones, approximately 85% of them singletons. This sample comprised peripheral blood, obtained 28 days after the second dose of the MenACWY control vaccine. The receptors originated from an adult who received the MenACWY meningococcal vaccine as a control.

The CDR3 loop is CASSPRQGREDEAFF. The CDR3 DNA is TGTGCCAGCAGTCCACGACAGGGGCGGGAAGATGAAGCTTTCTTT. This chain joins TRBV6-5 and TRBJ1-1; 8 bases match TRBD1. The CDR3 sequence is 15 residues long. The trim removed 5 bases at V and 7 bases at J, leaving 12 bases unmatched. CDR1 and CDR2 from the germline V gene are MNHEY and SVGAGI.

This clone was observed a few times. This chain links TRBV6-4 with TRBJ1-2; D is uncertain. Germline CDR1 MRHNA, CDR2 SNTAGT. The CDR3 spans 15 residues. Trimming took 2 bases from V and 4 from J, leaving 14 bases between them. The CDR3 DNA reads TGTGCCAGCAGTGACCCCGTCACGGGGTTCTATGGCTACACCTTC. It translates to CASSDPVTGFYGYTF.

The V call is TRBV30, the J call TRBJ1-1; possibly TRBD1 for D (5 bases). With 2 bases removed from V and 4 bases from J, the gap between germline ends came to 20 bases. This CDR3 contains 16 residues. CDR1 GTSNPN and CDR2 SVGIG come from the germline V gene (reference sequence). The CDR3 here is CAWSIWGALQFTEAFF. In nucleotides, the CDR3 is TGTGCCTGGAGTATTTGGGGCGCCTTGCAATTCACTGAAGCTTTCTTT.

V is TRBV5-4 and J is TRBJ2-2, with D perhaps matching TRBD1 (6 bases). Trimming took off 0 bases at V and 1 base at J, with 10 bases between the two ends. Germline V gene lookup returns CDR1 SGHNT and CDR2 YYREEE (reference sequence). The CDR3 is 16 amino acids. The CDR3 sequence: CASSLEQGRNTGELFF. As DNA, the CDR3 is TGTGCCAGCAGCTTGGAACAGGGTAGGAACACCGGGGAGCTGTTTTTT. The full variable domain, its missing parts supplied by reference TRBV5-4 and TRBJ2-2, is ETGVTQSPTHLIKTRGQQVTLRCSSQSGHNTVSWYQQALGQGPQFIFQYYREEENGRGNFPPRFSGLQFPNYSSELNVNALELDDSALYLCASSLEQGRNTGELFFGEGSRLTVL.

The chain carries TRBV5-1 and TRBJ2-3; 7 positions match TRBD2. Germline CDR1 is SGHRS and CDR2 is YFSETQ. The CDR3 spans 14 residues. V gave up 7 bases and J gave up 1 base; unmatched junction bases: 6. The CDR3 is CASEGGSRTDTQYF. The CDR3 nucleotides are TGCGCCAGCGAAGGCGGGAGCCGCACAGATACGCAGTATTTT.

The chain uses TRBV5-1 and TRBJ1-4; D is unclear. Trimming removed 0 bases at V and 5 bases at J, with 11 bases between. This CDR3 has 15 amino acids. Germline assignment: CDR1 SGHRS and CDR2 YFSETQ. As DNA, the CDR3 is TGCGCCAGCAGCTTGGGGGGAGTAGGGAATGAAAAACTGTTTTTT. This codes for CASSLGGVGNEKLFF. Full variable domain (remainder filled in from reference TRBV5-1 and TRBJ1-4): KAGVTQTPRYLIKTRGQQVTLSCSPISGHRSVSWYQQTPGQGLQFLFEYFSETQRNKGNFPGRFSGRQFSNSRSEMNVSTLELGDSALYLCASSLGGVGNEKLFFGSGTQLSVL.

V usage is TRBV28 and J usage is TRBJ2-2; D call uncertain. V lost 5 bases and J lost 4, with 8 bases in between. The length of the CDR3 is 13 residues. CDR1 is MDHEN and CDR2 is SYDVKM in the germline V gene. The CDR3 bases are TGTGCCAGCAGTGAGCCACCCACCGGGGAGCTGTTTTTT. This gives the protein CASSEPPTGELFF.

The V call is TRBV4-1, the J call TRBJ1-1; D remains ambiguous. V lost 4 bases and J lost 0, with 15 bases in between. The CDR3 length is 16 residues. The germline gives CDR1 MGHRA, CDR2 YSYEKL. The CDR3 DNA reads as TGCGCCAGCAGCCCCATCTGGGAGATCATGAACACTGAAGCTTTCTTT. Translating gives CASSPIWEIMNTEAFF.

V gene TRBV19 combines with J gene TRBJ1-4; D is ambiguous. Germline CDR1 is LNHDA and CDR2 is SQIVND (reference sequence). V lost 3 bases to trimming and J lost 6 bases, with 5 bases between them. The CDR3 is made up of 12 amino acids. The CDR3 DNA reads as TGTGCCAGTAGTATCATCGATGAAAAACTGTTTTTT. It specifies CASSIIDEKLFF.

By its share, this clone is medium-sized (0.01 to 0.1%). V is TRBV6-5 and J is TRBJ1-6, with unresolved D. The germline V gene has CDR1 MNHEY and CDR2 SVGAGI. The length of the CDR3 is 15 residues. Trimming pared 5 bases from V and 7 bases from J, leaving 15 bases between. The CDR3 DNA sequence: TGTGCCAGCAGTCTAACGGACGGCAAAAATTCACCCCTCCACTTT. Its protein product is CASSLTDGKNSPLHF.

The rearrangement uses TRBV4-1 and TRBJ1-1; a possible D gene is TRBD1 (5 bases). Germline values: CDR1 MGHRA, CDR2 YSYEKL. V shed 7 bases and J shed 5 bases, with 20 bases lying between them. There are 15 residues in the CDR3. Written as DNA, the CDR3 is TGCGCCAGCACCACCGGGGTAGGGCGGGGGACTGAAGCTTTCTTT. Its translation is CASTTGVGRGTEAFF.

V gene TRBV30 combines with J gene TRBJ2-4; 13 nucleotides align to TRBD2. Germline trimming cut 0 bases from V and 7 bases from J; bases unmatched to any gene: 3. This CDR3 is 15 amino acids long. Germline V gene data show CDR1 as GTSNPN and CDR2 as SVGIG (reference sequence). The CDR3 sequence is CAWSVRTSGSNIQYF. For the CDR3, the DNA is TGTGCCTGGAGTGTACGGACTAGCGGGAGTAACATTCAGTACTTC.